This entry lists 21 T cell receptor beta chains sequenced from one sample in a study of blood T cell repertoires in COVID-19 (dated by TCRdb to the early 2020s). Library preparation used the immunoSEQ multiplex PCR assay. The table comes from immuneACCESS by way of TCRdb, which keeps in-frame sequences with V and J called. Part of the clones is missing from these tables; in studies checked, under half for an unresolved V gene and the rest for unknown reasons. This sample is represented by some 59,000 clones; 89% of them were singletons. About 1.6% of the sample is held by the ten biggest clonotypes. The sequenced material came from peripheral blood. These receptors were collected from a man between 60 and 75 years old with acute or convalescent COVID-19.

CDR3 sequence (DNA): TGCGCCAGCCAGGAACAGGTATGGGGAAACACCATATATTTT. It yields the protein CASQEQVWGNTIYF. The J gene is TRBJ1-3, the V gene TRBV10-2; D perhaps matches TRBD1 (5 bases). Trimming pared 8 bases from V and 4 bases from J, leaving 15 bases between. This CDR3 spans 14 amino acids. Germline CDR1 and CDR2: WSHSY and SAAADI.

The CDR3 DNA sequence: TGCGCCAGCAGCTTGGAGCCCTCGGGGGATCCCTATAATTCACCCCTCCACTTT. Its protein product is CASSLEPSGDPYNSPLHF. V is TRBV5-1 and J is TRBJ1-6; the D gene is possibly TRBD1 (5 bases). The CDR3 totals 18 residues. Germline CDR1 SGHRS, CDR2 YFSETQ. The V end was cut by 0 bases, the J end by 2 bases, with 15 bases between. The variable domain in full, completed from reference TRBV5-1 and TRBJ1-6, reads KAGVTQTPRYLIKTRGQQVTLSCSPISGHRSVSWYQQTPGQGLQFLFEYFSETQRNKGNFPGRFSGRQFSNSRSEMNVSTLELGDSALYLCASSLEPSGDPYNSPLHFGNGTRLTVT.

V and J are TRBV25-1 and TRBJ1-2, with D perhaps TRBD1 (5 bases). The CDR3 runs to 11 residues. Trimming removed 4 bases from V and 8 bases from J, with 8 bases in between. CDR1 and CDR2 (germline): MGHDK, SYGVNS. This CDR3 is CASSGTGGYTF. CDR3 DNA: TGTGCCAGCAGTGGTACAGGCGGCTACACCTTC.

The chain couples TRBV4-2 to TRBJ1-4, with TRBD1 matching 7 bases. This CDR3 contains 17 residues. Per the germline V gene, CDR1 is LGHNA and CDR2 is YNFKEQ. Germline trimming cut 0 bases from V and 6 bases from J; bases unmatched to any gene: 10. The CDR3 nucleotides are TGTGCCAGCAGCCAAGATTGGGGTAGGGGGCAGGATGAAAAACTGTTTTTT. Amino acid sequence: CASSQDWGRGQDEKLFF.

The chain is built from TRBV20-1 and TRBJ1-5; D is unresolved. Germline V gene lookup returns CDR1 DFQATT and CDR2 SNEGSKA (reference sequence). Trimming removed 3 bases from V and 0 bases from J, with 12 bases in between. The length of the CDR3 is 15 residues. The CDR3 region is CSASLGDYSNQPQHF. CDR3 coding DNA: TGCAGTGCTAGTTTGGGAGACTATAGCAATCAGCCCCAGCATTTT.

This CDR3 reads CASSMQANYGYTF. Here the CDR3 DNA reads TGTGCCAGTAGTATGCAGGCTAACTATGGCTACACCTTC. This chain uses TRBV19 with TRBJ1-2; D not resolved. In germline, CDR1 is LNHDA, CDR2 SQIVND (reference sequence). This CDR3 region has 13 residues. V was trimmed by 3 bases and J by 0 bases, leaving 5 bases between them.

The chain is built from TRBV6-5 and TRBJ2-7; TRBD2 matches 8 bases. Trimming took 6 bases from V and 2 from J; bases not matched to a gene: 9. The CDR3 length is 15 residues. Germline V gene data show CDR1 as MNHEY and CDR2 as SVGAGI. CDR3 sequence: CASRPGTRHPYEQYF. The CDR3 nucleotides are TGTGCCAGCAGGCCCGGGACTAGGCACCCCTACGAGCAGTACTTC.

The rearrangement uses TRBV6-5 and TRBJ2-5, with 9 bases that match TRBD2. This CDR3 region has 15 residues. J gave up 5 bases and V 3 bases, and 7 bases lay outside the gene matches. Germline loops: CDR1 MNHEY, CDR2 SVGAGI. This CDR3 reads CASSYRGGVGETQYF. CDR3 coding DNA: TGTGCCAGCAGTTATCGCGGGGGGGTAGGGGAGACCCAGTACTTC.

The V call is TRBV5-6, the J call TRBJ1-3, with D hard to call. CDR3 length: 15 amino acids. V lost 4 bases and J lost 3, with 14 bases in between. Germline V gene data show CDR1 as SGHDT and CDR2 as YYEEEE. The CDR3 spells CASSLLGRFGNTIYF. The CDR3 DNA reads as TGTGCCAGCAGCCTCCTAGGTCGATTTGGAAACACCATATATTTT.

This chain joins TRBV29-1 and TRBJ2-6; 9 nucleotides agree with TRBD2. V lost 2 bases and J lost 0; bases outside the gene matches: 20. The germline CDR1 and CDR2 sequences are SQVTM and ANQGSEA. The CDR3 is 22 residues long. The CDR3 sequence: CSVEISPPPSGGTRSGANVLTF. Written as DNA, the CDR3 is TGCAGCGTTGAAATCTCGCCCCCTCCCAGCGGGGGGACCCGCTCTGGGGCCAACGTCCTGACTTTC. Variable domain in full (rest from reference TRBV29-1 and TRBJ2-6): SAVISQKPSRDICQRGTSLTIQCQVDSQVTMMFWYRQQPGQSLTLIATANQGSEATYESGFVIDKFPISRPNLTFSTLTVSNMSPEDSSIYLCSVEISPPPSGGTRSGANVLTFGAGSRLTVL.

This clone was seen only once. The gene calls are TRBV4-1 and TRBJ1-5; 9 bases agree with TRBD1. Germline V lookup: CDR1 MGHRA, CDR2 YSYEKL. V shed 1 base, J shed 11 bases, and the junction held 6 bases outside the gene matches. The CDR3 totals 14 residues. In DNA, the CDR3 is TGCGCCAGCAGCCAAGTTGGGACAGGGAAAACCCAGCATTTT. Translated: CASSQVGTGKTQHF.

This clone occurred once. The rearrangement joins TRBV5-1 to TRBJ1-4; no firm D call. This CDR3 comprises 15 residues. Trimming removed 4 bases from V and 3 bases from J, with 13 bases in between. Per the germline V gene, CDR1 is SGHRS and CDR2 is YFSETQ. The CDR3 region has the DNA TGCGCCAGCAGCCTGGGAGGCGTCTCTAATGAAAAACTGTTTTTT. Protein: CASSLGGVSNEKLFF.

V usage is TRBV11-2 and J usage is TRBJ1-1, with D unclear. The ends were cut back, 3 bases at V and 5 bases at J, with 4 bases in the middle. The CDR3 is 11 amino acids. Per the germline V gene, CDR1 is SGHAT and CDR2 is FQNNGV. CDR3 sequence (DNA): TGTGCCAGCAGCTTCAGGACTGAAGCTTTCTTT. Protein: CASSFRTEAFF. Together with reference TRBV11-2 and TRBJ1-1, the CDR3 gives the full variable domain: EAGVAQSPRYKIIEKRQSVAFWCNPISGHATLYWYQQILGQGPKLLIQFQNNGVVDDSQLPKDRFSAERLKGVDSTLKIQPAKLEDSAVYLCASSFRTEAFFGQGTRLTVV.

The chain joins TRBV27 to TRBJ2-1; maybe TRBD1 (6 bases). The CDR3 totals 14 residues. V lost 6 bases, J lost 3 bases, and 12 bases lay in between. The germline gives CDR1 MNHEY, CDR2 SMNVEV (reference sequence). Written as DNA, the CDR3 is TGTGCCAGCAGCTTACAGGGCCACTACAATGAGCAGTTCTTC. Its protein product is CASSLQGHYNEQFF.

The rearrangement uses TRBV14 and TRBJ2-7, with D perhaps matching TRBD1 (6 bases). Trimming shortened V by 4 bases and J by 4 bases, and 20 bases separated the two germline ends. This CDR3 comprises 16 residues. CDR1 and CDR2 (germline): SGHDN, FVKESK. In nucleotides, the CDR3 is TGTGCCAGCAGCCCCACAGGGAACCCCTATCCGTACGAGCAGTACTTC. Its protein is CASSPTGNPYPYEQYF.

The V call is TRBV21-1, the J call TRBJ2-1; the D call in the table, TRBD2, was not verified against the DNA. TRBV21-1 is designated a pseudogene. CDR3 length equals 16 residues. The CDR3 coding sequence is TGTGCCAGCAGCAAAGATGGGACTAGCGGATACAATGAGCAGTTCTTC. It translates to CASSKDGTSGYNEQFF.

The rearrangement uses TRBV30 and TRBJ2-1; TRBD2 matches at 7 bases. This CDR3 spans 15 amino acids. Germline CDR1 and CDR2: GTSNPN and SVGIG (reference sequence). V shed 1 base and J 4 bases; nucleotides not matched to a gene: 7. CDR3 DNA: TGTGCCTGGAGTGGTGCTAGCGGTTGGTACAATGAGCAGTTCTTC. Translation gives CAWSGASGWYNEQFF.

This chain connects TRBV10-1 to TRBJ1-6, with D perhaps matching TRBD1 (5 bases). Germline assignment: CDR1 WNHNN and CDR2 SYGVQD (reference sequence). The CDR3 is made up of 13 amino acids. Trimming stripped 6 bases from V and 9 bases from J, with 12 bases between. The DNA of the CDR3 is TGCGCCAGCAGGGGGGACTTTGGTTCACCCCTCCACTTT. Translation: CASRGDFGSPLHF.

The CDR3 bases are TGTGCCAGTAGTCTCCAGAGGAGGCATTGGTTCTTC. Amino acids: CASSLQRRHWFF. This chain connects TRBV19 to TRBJ2-1; weak D call: TRBD2 (5 bases). The CDR3 is 12 residues long. The germline V gene has CDR1 LNHDA and CDR2 SQIVND (reference sequence). V was pared by 5 bases and J by 15 bases, with 17 bases between.

The V gene is TRBV2, the J gene TRBJ2-7, with 7 bases lining up with TRBD1. Looked up from germline, CDR1 is SNHLY and CDR2 is FYNNEI. The CDR3 covers 15 residues. The V and J ends lost 0 bases and 5 bases, in that order; junction bases with no gene match: 7. Here the CDR3 reads CASSEAGGEIDEQYF. DNA for the CDR3: TGTGCCAGCAGTGAAGCAGGGGGCGAAATCGACGAGCAGTACTTC.

The chain couples TRBV6-5 to TRBJ2-7; 8 bases map to TRBD2. With V trimmed by 2 bases and J by 3 bases, 9 bases remained unmatched. The V gene's germline CDR1 is MNHEY and CDR2 SVGAGI. The CDR3 is 16 residues long. The DNA of the CDR3 is TGTGCCAGCAGTTACAGGAGCGGGGGTGACTACTACGAGCAGTACTTC. Amino acid sequence: CASSYRSGGDYYEQYF.